This is a list of T cell receptor beta chains from one sample in a study of cytomegalovirus exposure and HLA in healthy donors. Produced via immunoSEQ multiplex PCR; TCRdb's table is partial and in-frame only. The sample contains about 94,000 clones, roughly four fifths of which appear only once. Material: PBMCs. The source of these receptors is a human donor in good health. Both conserved end residues are part of each CDR3. Each record gives: clone size, V gene, J gene, D gene, CDR3 protein, CDR3 DNA. D genes are given only for firm matches. Size values are once, few and many counts, or a class for expanded clones, and some rows have none.

clone_size: -
v_call: TRBV7-8
j_call: TRBJ2-3
d_call: -
cdr3_aa: CASSLGPDTQYF
cdr3_nt: TGTGCCAGCAGCTTAGGGCCAGATACGCAGTATTTT

clone_size: -
v_call: TRBV19
j_call: TRBJ2-5
d_call: -
cdr3_aa: CASSMGRGETQYF
cdr3_nt: TGTGCCAGTAGTATGGGAAGGGGAGAGACCCAGTACTTC

clone_size: once
v_call: TRBV6-5
j_call: TRBJ2-7
d_call: -
cdr3_aa: CASSYDPAGSRYEQYF
cdr3_nt: TGTGCCAGCAGTTACGATCCGGCGGGCAGCCGCTACGAGCAGTACTTC

clone_size: once
v_call: TRBV11-2
j_call: TRBJ2-7
d_call: -
cdr3_aa: CASSFRGEQYF
cdr3_nt: TGTGCCAGCAGCTTCCGCGGCGAGCAGTACTTC

clone_size: -
v_call: TRBV10-3
j_call: TRBJ2-7
d_call: TRBD1
cdr3_aa: CAISERTGGEQYF
cdr3_nt: TGTGCCATCAGTGAGCGGACAGGGGGCGAGCAGTACTTC

clone_size: -
v_call: TRBV6-5
j_call: TRBJ1-4
d_call: TRBD1
cdr3_aa: CASSYSSQGGEKLFF
cdr3_nt: TGTGCCAGCAGTTACTCGAGCCAGGGGGGCGAAAAACTGTTTTTT

clone_size: -
v_call: TRBV6-6
j_call: TRBJ1-6
d_call: -
cdr3_aa: CASSYTEQGNSPLHF
cdr3_nt: TGTGCCAGCAGTTATACGGAACAGGGAAATTCACCCCTCCACTTT

clone_size: -
v_call: TRBV7-9
j_call: TRBJ2-5
d_call: -
cdr3_aa: CASSLAGGETQYF
cdr3_nt: TGTGCCAGCAGCTTAGCGGGAGGAGAGACCCAGTACTTC

clone_size: -
v_call: TRBV9
j_call: TRBJ1-2
d_call: TRBD1
cdr3_aa: CASSVDPGTGGHYGYTF
cdr3_nt: TGTGCCAGCAGCGTAGATCCCGGGACAGGGGGACACTATGGCTACACCTTC

clone_size: few
v_call: TRBV4-1
j_call: TRBJ1-1
d_call: TRBD1
cdr3_aa: CASSQAHRGRTEAFF
cdr3_nt: TGCGCCAGCAGCCAAGCTCACAGGGGGCGGACTGAAGCTTTCTTT

clone_size: -
v_call: TRBV9
j_call: TRBJ2-3
d_call: -
cdr3_aa: CASSVAGQVDTQYF
cdr3_nt: TGTGCCAGCAGCGTAGCAGGCCAGGTCGATACGCAGTATTTT

clone_size: -
v_call: TRBV29-1
j_call: TRBJ2-4
d_call: TRBD2
cdr3_aa: CSVFSGRTKNIQYF
cdr3_nt: TGCAGCGTTTTTAGCGGGAGGACCAAAAACATTCAGTACTTC

clone_size: -
v_call: TRBV7-3
j_call: TRBJ2-2
d_call: TRBD2
cdr3_aa: CASSYGLAPQGGELFF
cdr3_nt: TGTGCCAGCAGCTACGGACTAGCCCCTCAGGGCGGGGAGCTGTTTTTT

clone_size: -
v_call: TRBV6-6
j_call: TRBJ2-5
d_call: TRBD2
cdr3_aa: CASSSGTSIIRTQYF
cdr3_nt: TGTGCCAGCAGTTCCGGGACTAGTATCATTAGGACCCAGTACTTC

clone_size: -
v_call: TRBV13
j_call: TRBJ1-4
d_call: -
cdr3_aa: CASSLKHEKLFF
cdr3_nt: TGTGCCAGCAGCTTAAAGCATGAAAAACTGTTTTTT

clone_size: -
v_call: TRBV7-3
j_call: TRBJ2-7
d_call: TRBD2
cdr3_aa: CASSLGASGPTYEQYF
cdr3_nt: TGTGCCAGCAGCTTAGGGGCTAGCGGACCCACCTACGAGCAGTACTTC

clone_size: -
v_call: TRBV7-7
j_call: TRBJ2-1
d_call: -
cdr3_aa: CASSLAEGREQFF
cdr3_nt: TGTGCTAGCAGCTTAGCGGAGGGCCGAGAGCAGTTCTTC

clone_size: -
v_call: TRBV14
j_call: TRBJ2-7
d_call: TRBD1
cdr3_aa: CASRPTAGQGGLYEQYF
cdr3_nt: TGTGCCAGCAGACCGACGGCGGGACAGGGAGGTCTCTACGAGCAGTACTTC

clone_size: few
v_call: TRBV19
j_call: TRBJ2-5
d_call: TRBD2
cdr3_aa: CASSGLAGETQYF
cdr3_nt: TGTGCCAGTAGTGGCCTAGCGGGAGAGACCCAGTACTTC

clone_size: -
v_call: TRBV15
j_call: TRBJ2-5
d_call: -
cdr3_aa: CATSGQEVGGGETQYF
cdr3_nt: TGTGCCACCAGCGGCCAAGAGGTTGGAGGTGGAGAGACCCAGTACTTC

clone_size: -
v_call: TRBV5-1
j_call: TRBJ2-7
d_call: TRBD1
cdr3_aa: CASSLGTGAGEQYF
cdr3_nt: TGCGCCAGCAGCTTGGGGACAGGGGCCGGCGAGCAGTACTTC

clone_size: -
v_call: TRBV7-2
j_call: TRBJ2-1
d_call: TRBD2
cdr3_aa: CASSLRGAGGSHEQFF
cdr3_nt: TGTGCCAGCAGCTTAAGGGGAGCGGGGGGATCCCATGAGCAGTTCTTC